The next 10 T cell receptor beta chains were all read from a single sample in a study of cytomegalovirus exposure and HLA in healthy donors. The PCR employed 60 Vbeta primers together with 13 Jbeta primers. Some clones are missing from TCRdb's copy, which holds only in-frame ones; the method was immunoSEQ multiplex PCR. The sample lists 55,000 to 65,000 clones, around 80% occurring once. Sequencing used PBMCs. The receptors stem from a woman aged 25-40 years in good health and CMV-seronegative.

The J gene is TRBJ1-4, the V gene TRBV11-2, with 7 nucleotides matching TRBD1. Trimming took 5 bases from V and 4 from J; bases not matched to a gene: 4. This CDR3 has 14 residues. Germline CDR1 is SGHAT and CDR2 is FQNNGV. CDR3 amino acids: CASSPGQVNEKLFF. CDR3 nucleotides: TGTGCCAGCAGCCCAGGACAGGTTAATGAAAAACTGTTTTTT.

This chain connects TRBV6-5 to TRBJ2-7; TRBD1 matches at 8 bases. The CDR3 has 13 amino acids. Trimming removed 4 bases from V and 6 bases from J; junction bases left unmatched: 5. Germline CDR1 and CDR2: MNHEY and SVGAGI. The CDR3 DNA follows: TGTGCCAGCAGTTCGGACAGGGCCCGCGAGCAGTACTTC. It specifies CASSSDRAREQYF.

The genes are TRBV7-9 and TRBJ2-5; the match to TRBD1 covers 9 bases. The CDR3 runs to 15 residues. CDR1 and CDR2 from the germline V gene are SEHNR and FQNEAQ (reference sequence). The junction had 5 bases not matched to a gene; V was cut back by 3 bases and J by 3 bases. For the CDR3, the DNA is TGTGCCAGCAGCTTTCCGGGGACAGGGAAAGAGACCCAGTACTTC. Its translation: CASSFPGTGKETQYF.

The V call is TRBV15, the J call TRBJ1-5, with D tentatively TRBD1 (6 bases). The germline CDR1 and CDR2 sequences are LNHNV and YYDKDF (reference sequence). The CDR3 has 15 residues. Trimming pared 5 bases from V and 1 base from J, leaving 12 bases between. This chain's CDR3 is CATSLDSRSNQPQHF. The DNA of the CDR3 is TGTGCCACCAGCTTGGACAGTCGCAGCAATCAGCCCCAGCATTTT.

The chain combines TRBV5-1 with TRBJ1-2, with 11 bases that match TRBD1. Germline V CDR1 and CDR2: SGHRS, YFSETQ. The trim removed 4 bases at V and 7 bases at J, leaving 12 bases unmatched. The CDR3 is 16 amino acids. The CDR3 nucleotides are TGCGCCAGCAGCCCGTGGACAGGGGGCGGAAATATTGGCTACACCTTC. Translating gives CASSPWTGGGNIGYTF.

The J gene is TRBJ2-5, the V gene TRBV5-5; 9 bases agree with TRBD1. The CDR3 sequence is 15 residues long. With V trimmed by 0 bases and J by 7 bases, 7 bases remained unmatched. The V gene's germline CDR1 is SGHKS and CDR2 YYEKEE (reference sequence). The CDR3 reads CASSLATGGYGTQYF. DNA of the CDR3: TGTGCCAGCAGCTTGGCGACAGGGGGTTATGGGACCCAGTACTTC.

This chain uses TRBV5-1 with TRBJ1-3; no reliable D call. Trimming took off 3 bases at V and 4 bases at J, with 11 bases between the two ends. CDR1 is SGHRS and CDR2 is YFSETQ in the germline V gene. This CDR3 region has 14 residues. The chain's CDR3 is CASSSLGGGNTIYF. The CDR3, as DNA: TGCGCCAGCAGCTCATTAGGAGGAGGAAACACCATATATTTT.

The CDR3: CASSQDRGGEETQYF. DNA for the CDR3: TGCGCCAGCAGCCAAGATCGGGGGGGTGAGGAGACCCAGTACTTC. The rearrangement joins TRBV4-3 to TRBJ2-5; 8 nucleotides line up with TRBD2. After removal of 0 bases from V and 5 bases from J, the junction contained 5 bases not matched to a gene. The CDR3 is made up of 15 amino acids. The germline CDR1 and CDR2 sequences are LGHNA and YSLEER.

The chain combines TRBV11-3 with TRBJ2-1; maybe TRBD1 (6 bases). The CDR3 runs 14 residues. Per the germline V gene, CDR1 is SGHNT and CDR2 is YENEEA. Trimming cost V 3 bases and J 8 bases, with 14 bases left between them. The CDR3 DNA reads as TGTGCCAGCAGCTTCTCCAGGGGCCAAGATGAGCAGTTCTTC. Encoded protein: CASSFSRGQDEQFF.

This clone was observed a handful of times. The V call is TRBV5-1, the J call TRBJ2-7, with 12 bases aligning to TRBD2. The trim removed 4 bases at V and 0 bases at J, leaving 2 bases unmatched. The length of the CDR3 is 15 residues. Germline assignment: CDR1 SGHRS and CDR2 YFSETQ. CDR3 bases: TGCGCCAGCAGCCAGACTAGCGGGGGCTCCTACGAGCAGTACTTC. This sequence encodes CASSQTSGGSYEQYF.